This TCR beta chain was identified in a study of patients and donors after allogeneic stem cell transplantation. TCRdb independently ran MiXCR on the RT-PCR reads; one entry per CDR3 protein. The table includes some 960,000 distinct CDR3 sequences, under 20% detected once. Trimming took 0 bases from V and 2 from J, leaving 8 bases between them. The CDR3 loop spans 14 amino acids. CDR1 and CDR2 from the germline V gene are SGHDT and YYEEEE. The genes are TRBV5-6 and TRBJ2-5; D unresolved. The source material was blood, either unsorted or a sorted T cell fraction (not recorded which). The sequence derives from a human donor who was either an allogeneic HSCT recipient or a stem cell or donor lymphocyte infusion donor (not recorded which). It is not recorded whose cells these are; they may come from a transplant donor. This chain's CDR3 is CASSLEVGQETQYF. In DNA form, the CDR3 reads TGTGCCAGCAGCTTGGAGGTGGGACAAGAGACCCAGTACTTC.